The entry below describes one T cell receptor beta chain. The target antigen is unknown. This entry is derived from a study of blood T cells in healthy people across ages. Study summary: About one barcoded beta molecule was captured per two T cells (by template switching).

The study, taken as a whole, reports: Among long-lived donors, naive CD4+ cells were more numerous and diversity higher than in aged donors.

Each sample used at least 7 million PBMCs. Trimming removed 3 bases at V and 4 bases at J, with 11 bases between. Germline CDR1 and CDR2: LGHDT and YNNKEL (reference sequence). The CDR3 has 14 residues. Next came a second PCR, run for about 6 to 11 cycles, which used a sample-barcoded 5' primer along with a J-beta primer mix. TCRdb re-analysed the 5' RACE reads in MiXCR, keeping a single row per CDR3 protein. The sample holds roughly 1.7 million distinct CDR3 sequences, roughly 32% seen once. Material for sequencing was blood. The chain is built from TRBV3-1 and TRBJ2-3; D perhaps matches TRBD2 (5 bases). The sequence came from a woman in her twenties or thirties in good health. Written as DNA, the CDR3 is TGTGCCAGCAGCCAGATAGGAGCGGCAGATACGCAGTATTTT. The encoded protein is CASSQIGAADTQYF.